Below, 31 T cell receptor beta chains from the same sample are listed, as sequenced in a study of blood T cells in healthy people across ages. The second PCR ran about 7 to 12 cycles with a sample-barcoded 5' primer and J-beta primers. MiXCR, run by TCRdb on the 5' RACE reads, gives a single entry per CDR3 protein. Of 1.5 million to 2 million distinct CDR3 sequences in the sample, approximately 39% were seen once. The specimen sequenced was blood. The receptors here all came from a human donor in good health.

In its sample, this clonotype was seen a few times. CDR3 in amino acids: CASSPLGLTYNEQFF. CDR3 nucleotides: TGCGCCAGCAGCCCATTGGGACTCACCTACAATGAGCAGTTCTTC. The genes are TRBV4-1 and TRBJ2-1; perhaps TRBD2 as D (6 bases). Trimming removed 4 bases from V and 2 bases from J, with 12 bases in between. CDR3 length: 15 amino acids. Looked up from germline, CDR1 is MGHRA and CDR2 is YSYEKL.

There are a few counts of this clonotype. This may arise from a read error, as a much more abundant clone is one base away. V gene TRBV5-1 combines with J gene TRBJ2-1; D may be TRBD2 (5 bases). Germline CDR1 reads SGHRS; CDR2 reads YFSETQ. V was shortened by 4 bases and J by 0 bases, with 14 bases between the two germline ends. The CDR3 is 16 residues long. CDR3 coding DNA: TGCGCCAGCAGCCGGCGGACTGCAAGCTCCTACAATGAGCAGTTCTTC. Protein product: CASSRRTASSYNEQFF.

This sequence joins TRBV21-1 and TRBJ2-7; the D call in the table, TRBD1, was not verified against the DNA. TRBV21-1 is a documented pseudogene. CDR3 length: 15 residues. The CDR3 DNA reads TGTGCCAGCAGCACCGGACAGGGGATTTCCTACGAGCAGTACTTC. Its translation is CASSTGQGISYEQYF.

The rearrangement uses TRBV7-2 and TRBJ2-7; 10 bases are shared with TRBD1. CDR1 SGHTA and CDR2 FQGNSA come from the germline V gene. The CDR3 spans 16 residues. Unmatched junction bases numbered 8, after V lost 5 bases and J lost 1 base. The CDR3 DNA reads as TGTGCCAGCAGCCTCCGGCCGGGACAGGGGTCCTACGAGCAGTACTTC. Encoded protein: CASSLRPGQGSYEQYF.

This clonotype was seen more than once but under ten times. CDR3 amino acids: CASSQGSVRGSNQPQHF. In DNA form, the CDR3 reads TGCGCCAGCAGCCAAGGTAGTGTCAGGGGAAGCAATCAGCCCCAGCATTTT. This rearrangement joins TRBV4-1 to TRBJ1-5, with D possibly TRBD1 on 6 matching bases. This CDR3 is built from 17 residues. V dropped 1 base and J dropped 1 base, with 14 bases sitting between them. Germline assignment: CDR1 MGHRA and CDR2 YSYEKL.

This chain joins TRBV3-1 and TRBJ2-3, with D perhaps matching TRBD2 (6 bases). V lost 0 bases, J lost 4 bases, and 17 bases lay in between. The CDR3 covers 17 residues. Germline V CDR1 and CDR2: LGHDT, YNNKEL (reference sequence). Here the CDR3 DNA reads TGTGCCAGCAGCCAAGATTATAGCCAGGGAGGTCCAGATACGCAGTATTTT. Its translation: CASSQDYSQGGPDTQYF.

Points on this clonotype: The junction differs from germline at one of its ends, possibly a read error. The V call is TRBV4-1, the J call TRBJ1-6; no firm D call. This CDR3 comprises 16 residues. CDR1 is MGHRA and CDR2 is YSYEKL in the germline V gene. CDR3 coding DNA: TGCGCCTGCAGCCAGGAAATAACAGCGATAAATTCACCCCTCCACTTT. It is translated as CACSQEITAINSPLHF.

This rearrangement joins TRBV28 to TRBJ1-4; D is possibly TRBD1 (6 bases). The V gene lost 5 bases and the J gene lost 7 bases, with 14 bases spanning the gap. Per the germline V gene, CDR1 is MDHEN and CDR2 is SYDVKM. This CDR3 spans 14 amino acids. The CDR3 region is CASSQQGFGEKLFF. The CDR3 coding sequence is TGTGCCAGCAGTCAACAGGGTTTTGGTGAAAAACTGTTTTTT.

This clonotype was observed a few times. V gene TRBV20-1 combines with J gene TRBJ2-1, with 7 bases identical to TRBD2. Germline-derived CDR1 and CDR2 are DFQATT and SNEGSKA (reference sequence). The V gene end was trimmed by 1 base and the J gene end by 1 base; junction bases not matched to a gene: 4. The CDR3 totals 15 residues. CDR3 sequence: CSARGSGVSYNEQFF. CDR3 DNA sequence: TGCAGTGCTAGAGGGAGCGGGGTTTCCTACAATGAGCAGTTCTTC.

The CDR3 protein is CSAEGDAANYGYTF. DNA of the CDR3: TGCAGCGCCGAGGGTGACGCAGCTAACTATGGCTACACCTTC. The chain links TRBV29-1 to TRBJ1-2; D call uncertain. V lost 7 bases and J lost 0, with 15 bases in between. Germline CDR1 and CDR2: SQVTM and ANQGSEA. The CDR3 sequence is 14 residues long.

This clonotype was seen more than once but under ten times. The chain links TRBV6-1 to TRBJ1-2; D is uncertain. The CDR3 covers 13 residues. Deletions cut 11 bases from V and 4 bases from J, with 17 bases between. Germline CDR1 and CDR2: MNHNS and SASEGT. In DNA, the CDR3 is TGTGCCTGCCGCGATGGGGTTTCCTATGGCTACACCTTC. Amino acids: CACRDGVSYGYTF.

This clonotype occurred a few times. This chain uses TRBV7-3 with TRBJ2-7; perhaps D is TRBD1 or TRBD2 (5 bases each). CDR1 and CDR2 from the germline V gene are SGHTA and FQGTGA. The CDR3 sequence is 15 residues long. The V and J ends lost 3 bases and 7 bases respectively, with 19 bases between them. DNA for the CDR3: TGTGCCAGCAGCTTCGGGACGTCGGTATGGGAGGAGCAGTACTTC. Its translation: CASSFGTSVWEEQYF.

This chain links TRBV9 with TRBJ2-7; D not resolved. Germline V gene data show CDR1 as SGDLS and CDR2 as YYNGEE. The length of the CDR3 is 14 residues. V lost 0 bases, J lost 3 bases, and 10 bases lay in between. CDR3 nucleotide sequence: TGTGCCAGCAGCGTAGGATCAGGAGACTACGAGCAGTACTTC. Translating it yields CASSVGSGDYEQYF.

The chain has TRBV6-5 and TRBJ1-2; the D gene is possibly TRBD1 (6 bases). Germline V lookup: CDR1 MNHEY, CDR2 SVGAGI. This CDR3 is built from 15 residues. Between the trimmed V and J ends, which lost 6 bases and 0 bases, there was a span of 14 bases. The CDR3 DNA is TGTGCCAGCAGGGCTCAACAGGGACCTAACTATGGCTACACCTTC. It translates to CASRAQQGPNYGYTF.

The sample holds a few counts of this clonotype. This chain uses TRBV29-1 with TRBJ1-4; 7 nucleotides align to TRBD1. CDR3 length: 13 amino acids. Germline V gene data show CDR1 as SQVTM and CDR2 as ANQGSEA. The J segment lost 3 bases and the V segment lost 7 bases, leaving 5 bases of the junction unmatched. For the CDR3, the DNA is TGCAGCGCCATACAGGGGTCTAATGAAAAACTGTTTTTT. This translates into CSAIQGSNEKLFF.

In nucleotides, the CDR3 is TGTGCCAGCAGCCCCCCGGGACTAGCGGGGGGCTTTTGGGAGCAGTTCTTC. This sequence encodes CASSPPGLAGGFWEQFF. This chain links TRBV3-1 with TRBJ2-1; 15 positions agree with TRBD2. CDR3 size: 17 residues. Per germline, CDR1 LGHDT and CDR2 YNNKEL (reference sequence). V was clipped by 4 bases and J by 10 bases; unmatched bases: 11.

CDR3 nucleotides: TGTGCCACCAGCATCATTGGACAAGGATCCTCTGGGGCCAACGTCCTGACTTTC. It specifies CATSIIGQGSSGANVLTF. V gene TRBV15 combines with J gene TRBJ2-6; D possibly corresponds to TRBD1 (5 bases). Trimming took 4 bases from V and 0 from J, leaving 16 bases between them. The germline V gene has CDR1 LNHNV and CDR2 YYDKDF (reference sequence). The CDR3 covers 18 residues.

This clonotype was detected only a few times. This chain links TRBV4-3 with TRBJ2-3, with D possibly being TRBD2 (5 bases). CDR3 length: 13 amino acids. V lost 4 bases to trimming and J lost 8 bases, with 13 bases between them. Germline CDR1 is LGHNA and CDR2 is YSLEER. CDR3 sequence: CASSPRYEGTQYF. The CDR3 DNA follows: TGCGCCAGCAGCCCGCGATATGAGGGTACGCAGTATTTT.

The chain's CDR3 is CASSSTGTGTDAQYF. CDR3 nucleotides: TGTGCCAGCAGTTCAACCGGGACAGGGACTGATGCGCAGTATTTT. V gene TRBV12-3 or TRBV12-4 combines with J gene TRBJ2-3; 9 nucleotides line up with TRBD1. V lost 4 bases and J lost 10; bases outside the gene matches: 12. The CDR3 covers 15 residues.

In its sample, this clonotype was seen a few times. The chain employs TRBV6-1 and TRBJ2-5; 9 nucleotides align to TRBD1. This CDR3 is built from 16 residues. Germline V gene lookup returns CDR1 MNHNS and CDR2 SASEGT. V lost 7 bases and J lost 3; bases outside the gene matches: 12. As DNA, the CDR3 is TGTGCCAGCACCATTTTAACTGGGACAGGGAAAGAGACCCAGTACTTC. The encoded protein is CASTILTGTGKETQYF.

The chain links TRBV5-1 to TRBJ2-7; D might be TRBD2 (7 bases). V lost 4 bases to trimming and J lost 4 bases, with 18 bases between them. Per the germline V gene, CDR1 is SGHRS and CDR2 is YFSETQ. The CDR3 totals 15 residues. The chain's CDR3 is CASSPAGGGIYEQYF. The CDR3 nucleotides are TGCGCCAGCAGCCCAGCTGGGGGGGGCATTTACGAGCAGTACTTC. Complete variable domain (other parts from reference TRBV5-1 and TRBJ2-7): KAGVTQTPRYLIKTRGQQVTLSCSPISGHRSVSWYQQTPGQGLQFLFEYFSETQRNKGNFPGRFSGRQFSNSRSEMNVSTLELGDSALYLCASSPAGGGIYEQYFGPGTRLTVT.

The chain recombines TRBV7-2 with TRBJ1-2; the D gene is possibly TRBD1 (5 bases). The CDR3 has 15 residues. Germline V gene lookup returns CDR1 SGHTA and CDR2 FQGNSA. Trimming took off 4 bases at V and 0 bases at J, with 12 bases between the two ends. The CDR3 sequence is CASSWGVGANYGYTF. In DNA form, the CDR3 reads TGTGCCAGCAGCTGGGGGGTCGGGGCTAACTATGGCTACACCTTC.

A few counts support this clonotype. This CDR3 reads CASSQDLATGSPNEQFF. The CDR3 region has the DNA TGCGCCAGCAGCCAAGATCTTGCGACAGGAAGTCCCAATGAGCAGTTCTTC. The chain joins TRBV4-3 to TRBJ2-1; D perhaps matches TRBD1 (6 bases). Germline loops: CDR1 LGHNA, CDR2 YSLEER. The V gene lost 0 bases and the J gene lost 6 bases, with 18 bases spanning the gap. The CDR3 is made up of 17 amino acids.

The chain links TRBV11-3 to TRBJ2-7, with unresolved D. The DNA end is more similar to TRBJ2-5, so the J call may be wrong. The CDR3 sequence is 15 residues long. Germline assignment: CDR1 SGHNT and CDR2 YENEEA. CDR3 region: CASSLMGQLRETQYF. CDR3 DNA sequence: TGTGCCAGCAGCTTAATGGGTCAGTTGAGGGAGACCCAGTACTTC.

The V and J genes are TRBV12-3 or TRBV12-4 and TRBJ1-2; D remains ambiguous. CDR3 size: 13 residues. V was trimmed by 2 bases and J by 8 bases, leaving 12 bases between them. The CDR3, as DNA: TGTGCCAGCAGTTTACAGCAATGCGGCGGCTACACCTTC. Protein sequence: CASSLQQCGGYTF.

In its sample, this clonotype was seen a few times. The rearrangement uses TRBV2 and TRBJ1-2, with 11 bases fitting TRBD1. V dropped 6 bases and J dropped 7; count of bases not matched to a gene: 4. There are 13 residues in the CDR3. Germline V lookup: CDR1 SNHLY, CDR2 FYNNEI. The CDR3 loop reads CASRSGQGAGYTF. The CDR3 nucleotides read TGTGCCAGCAGAAGTGGACAGGGGGCTGGCTACACCTTC. Together with reference TRBV2 and TRBJ1-2, the CDR3 gives the full variable domain: EPEVTQTPSHQVTQMGQEVILRCVPISNHLYFYWYRQILGQKVEFLVSFYNNEISEKSEIFDDQFSVERPDGSNFTLKIRSTKLEDSAMYFCASRSGQGAGYTFGSGTRLTVV.

The sample holds many counts of this clonotype. V is TRBV28 and J is TRBJ2-7; D remains ambiguous. Trimming pared 6 bases from V and 4 bases from J, leaving 10 bases between. The CDR3 consists of 12 residues. Germline loops: CDR1 MDHEN, CDR2 SYDVKM. CDR3 sequence reads: CASSLLSYEQYF. Written as DNA, the CDR3 is TGTGCCAGCAGCTTGTTGTCTTACGAGCAGTACTTC.

DNA of the CDR3: TGTGCCAGCAGCCCTTTGGGAGACAACTATGGCTACACCTTC. Protein sequence: CASSPLGDNYGYTF. The V and J genes are TRBV3-1 and TRBJ1-2; no reliable D call. The length of the CDR3 is 14 residues. Germline assignment: CDR1 LGHDT and CDR2 YNNKEL (reference sequence). Trimming stripped 4 bases from V and 2 bases from J, with 11 bases between.

The CDR3 bases are TGTGCCAGCAGCCCAGCTCAAGCAGGGGGTTACGAGCAGTACTTC. Its protein is CASSPAQAGGYEQYF. The V gene is TRBV4-2, the J gene TRBJ2-7; 7 bases fit TRBD1. The CDR3 covers 15 residues. V shed 4 bases, J shed 4 bases, and the junction held 10 bases outside the gene matches. Germline V gene sequence: CDR1 LGHNA, CDR2 YNFKEQ.

V usage is TRBV12-3 or TRBV12-4 and J usage is TRBJ2-3; D is undetermined. This CDR3 spans 16 amino acids. Trimming cost V 2 bases and J 0 bases, with 12 bases left between them. CDR3 loop: CASSLMAVTSTDTQYF. CDR3 in DNA: TGTGCCAGCAGTTTAATGGCAGTTACTAGCACAGATACGCAGTATTTT.

This clonotype was detected only once. The V gene is TRBV12-3 or TRBV12-4, the J gene TRBJ2-1; 8 bases match TRBD1. The V and J ends lost 0 bases and 6 bases, in that order; junction bases with no gene match: 7. The CDR3 loop spans 16 amino acids. The DNA of the CDR3 is TGTGCCAGCAGTTTAGCGCGAGACAGGGGTGGCAATGAGCAGTTCTTC. It codes for CASSLARDRGGNEQFF.